This TCR beta chain comes out of a study of T-cell reconstitution after alpha-beta-depleted transplantation in children. This clonotype was recorded many times. The TCRbeta library incorporated unique molecular identifiers. MiXCR was run by TCRdb on the PCR reads, yielding one entry per CDR3 protein. The top ten clones hold less than 4.5% of a sample with over 550,000 distinct CDR3 sequences, about 10% of them seen once. There are 14 residues in the CDR3. Trimming pared 3 bases from V and 7 bases from J, leaving 13 bases between. V gene TRBV12-3 or TRBV12-4 combines with J gene TRBJ1-5, with a possible D match to TRBD1 (5 bases). This clonotype was obtained from a human donor who donated a stem cell graft to a child with acute myeloid leukemia. Sample: PBMCs from the stem cell graft donor, taken from the stem cell graft. The CDR3 DNA is TGTGCCAGCAGTTTCGCAGGGTGGGACCAGCCCCAGCATTTT. Translating gives CASSFAGWDQPQHF.